This is a list of T cell receptor beta chains from one sample in a study of blood T cells in healthy people across ages. Via MiXCR, TCRdb re-called the 5' RACE reads, giving one row per CDR3 protein. The sample consists of about 600,000 distinct CDR3 sequences, around half of them appearing once. The sequenced sample consisted of blood. Receptor source: a man older than 75 in good health. The CDR3 runs from the conserved cysteine through the conserved F or W. The D gene is left open where the match is weak. Size tells how often a clone was seen (once, few, many) or the class of an expanded clone, and some rows leave it out.

j_call v_call d_call clone_size cdr3_aa cdr3_nt
TRBJ2-1 TRBV7-2 - few CASSYSLVLNEQFF TGTGCCAGCAGCTACTCACTAGTCCTCAATGAGCAGTTCTTC
TRBJ2-3 TRBV7-8 TRBD1 few CASSSQGAGTDTQYF TGTGCCAGCAGCTCACAGGGGGCTGGAACAGATACGCAGTATTTT
TRBJ1-1 TRBV7-8 - few CASSSQVDTEAFF TGTGCCAGCAGCTCACAGGTGGACACTGAAGCTTTCTTT
TRBJ2-7 TRBV29-1 - - CSVEEGRNEQYF TGCAGCGTTGAGGAGGGGCGGAACGAGCAGTACTTC
TRBJ2-7 TRBV6-6 TRBD1 many CASSVDRFDYEQYF TGTGCCAGCAGCGTGGACAGGTTCGACTACGAGCAGTACTTC
TRBJ2-7 TRBV6-5 - many CASRNSFREREQYF TGTGCCAGCAGGAATTCCTTCCGGGAGAGGGAGCAGTACTTC
TRBJ2-1 TRBV7-8 - - CASSSTQRTSSYNEQFF TGTGCCAGCAGCTCCACCCAGCGGACCAGCTCCTACAATGAGCAGTTCTTC
TRBJ1-2 TRBV6-1 - - CASSVGLQGDGGYTF TGTGCCAGCAGTGTTGGACTGCAAGGTGATGGAGGCTACACCTTC
TRBJ2-1 TRBV6-2/TRBV6-3 TRBD2 - CASTKREWMSNEQFF TGTGCCAGCACCAAGCGGGAGTGGATGAGCAATGAGCAGTTCTTC
TRBJ2-7 TRBV7-2 - few CASSLTRNSYERYF TGTGCCAGCAGCCTTACACGAAACTCCTACGAGCGGTACTTC
TRBJ2-7 TRBV29-1 - - CSVEGRRGPPYEQYF TGCAGCGTTGAGGGAAGGCGGGGGCCCCCCTACGAGCAGTACTTC
TRBJ2-1 TRBV7-9 - few CASSLARGLEQFF TGTGCCAGCAGCTTAGCGCGGGGGCTGGAGCAGTTCTTC
TRBJ2-3 TRBV12-5 - once CASGFLSTDTQYF TGTGCTAGTGGTTTCTTATCCACAGATACGCAGTATTTT
TRBJ1-2 TRBV20-1 - - CSAGGTQFFYGYTF TGCAGTGCAGGCGGGACACAATTTTTCTATGGCTACACCTTC
TRBJ2-7 TRBV5-1 TRBD1 few CASSLATQGGEQYF TGCGCCAGCAGCTTGGCCACACAGGGGGGCGAGCAGTACTTC
TRBJ2-7 TRBV6-5 TRBD1 many CASSKQGARSYEQYF TGTGCCAGCAGCAAACAGGGGGCGAGATCCTACGAGCAGTACTTC
TRBJ2-7 TRBV5-1 TRBD1 few CASGPGQGSYEQYF TGCGCCAGCGGTCCCGGACAGGGCTCCTACGAGCAGTACTTC
TRBJ2-2 TRBV7-9 TRBD1 - CASSLMRTGNTGELFF TGTGCCAGCAGCTTAATGCGGACAGGGAACACCGGGGAGTTGTTTTTT
TRBJ1-2 TRBV12-5 TRBD1 - CASGLVSPRQGSYDYTF TGTGCTAGTGGTTTGGTATCCCCGAGACAGGGGAGCTATGACTACACCTTC
TRBJ1-1 TRBV7-3 - - CASSLTGRAEAFF TGTGCCAGCAGCTTAACGGGCAGGGCTGAAGCTTTCTTT
TRBJ1-5 TRBV10-3 TRBD1 many CAISDPGTGRMGMGNQPQHF TGTGCCATCAGTGACCCCGGGACAGGGAGGATGGGTATGGGCAATCAGCCCCAGCATTTT
TRBJ2-7 TRBV12-3/TRBV12-4 TRBD2 few CATQAPGLARGEQYF TGTGCCACTCAAGCCCCGGGACTAGCAAGGGGCGAGCAGTACTTC
TRBJ2-7 TRBV29-1 TRBD2 - CSVEEKASGTHEQYF TGCAGCGTTGAAGAAAAGGCTAGCGGGACCCACGAGCAGTACTTC
TRBJ2-1 TRBV20-1 TRBD2 - CSATQPISGNHNEQFF TGCAGTGCTACCCAACCCATTAGCGGGAACCACAATGAGCAGTTCTTC
TRBJ1-2 TRBV2 TRBD1 - CASSRGGGYGYTF TGTGCCAGCAGTCGAGGGGGCGGCTATGGCTACACCTTC
TRBJ1-1 TRBV4-3 - few CASSQDTRALYTEAFF TGCGCCAGCAGCCAAGATACCAGGGCCCTCTACACTGAAGCTTTCTTT
TRBJ2-5 TRBV3-1 - - CASRPPGGTQYF TGTGCCAGCAGGCCCCCTGGAGGGACCCAGTACTTC
TRBJ2-7 TRBV4-3 - - CASSQEYGVYEQYF TGCGCCAGCAGCCAAGAATATGGCGTCTACGAGCAGTACTTC
TRBJ2-7 TRBV6-5 TRBD2 - CASSYILAGGGEQYF TGTGCCAGCAGTTACATTCTGGCGGGAGGGGGTGAGCAGTACTTC
TRBJ2-5 TRBV20-1 TRBD2 - CSALLTASGGDWEQYF TGCAGTGCCCTACTCACAGCTAGCGGGGGGGACTGGGAGCAGTACTTC
TRBJ1-3 TRBV4-2 TRBD1 - CASSRSTGDTGNTIYF TGTGCCAGCAGCCGCTCGACAGGGGATACAGGAAACACCATATATTTT
TRBJ2-7 TRBV6-5 TRBD2 - CASSMTSGSSYEQYF TGTGCCAGCAGTATGACTAGCGGGAGTTCCTACGAGCAGTACTTC
TRBJ2-7 TRBV7-9 TRBD1 few CASSFGTAAYEQYF TGTGCCAGCAGCTTCGGGACAGCGGCCTACGAGCAGTACTTC
TRBJ2-7 TRBV9 - - CASSRADHEQYF TGTGCCAGCAGTCGGGCAGACCACGAGCAGTACTTC
TRBJ2-7 TRBV20-1 TRBD2 - CSARGGISGRDSYEQYF TGCAGTGCTAGGGGAGGGATTAGTGGCAGAGACTCCTACGAGCAGTACTTC
TRBJ2-6 TRBV7-2 - - CASSSPTGGISGANVLTF TGTGCCAGCAGCTCCCCAACAGGTGGCATCTCTGGGGCCAACGTCCTGACTTTC
TRBJ2-2 TRBV7-3 TRBD1 - CASSLRDSNTGELFF TGTGCCAGCAGCTTAAGGGACAGTAACACCGGGGAGCTGTTTTTT
TRBJ1-5 TRBV7-9 - - CASSPVGYSNQPQHF TGTGCCAGCAGCCCCGTAGGGTATAGCAATCAGCCCCAGCATTTT
TRBJ1-6 TRBV7-2 - - CASSRGSTVTPTSPLHF TGTGCCAGCAGCAGAGGGTCAACGGTGACGCCAACTTCACCCCTCCACTTT
TRBJ2-7 TRBV7-2 TRBD1 many CASSPDRGPYEQYF TGTGCCAGCAGTCCGGACAGGGGGCCTTACGAGCAGTACTTC
TRBJ1-5 TRBV12-3/TRBV12-4 - - CASRGRRARDQPQHF TGTGCCAGCAGAGGCCGTAGGGCGCGTGATCAGCCCCAGCATTTT
TRBJ2-2 TRBV12-3/TRBV12-4 - few CASSSFNTGELFF TGTGCCAGCAGTTCCTTTAACACCGGGGAGCTGTTTTTT
TRBJ2-7 TRBV2 TRBD1 - CASSRSGTGGRGHEQYF TGTGCCAGTAGTCGCTCCGGGACAGGGGGCAGGGGGCACGAGCAGTACTTC
TRBJ2-3 TRBV6-5 - few CASSYSYRVSDTQYF TGTGCCAGCAGTTACTCTTACAGGGTTTCAGATACGCAGTATTTT
TRBJ1-5 TRBV28 - once CASSLGAANQPQHF TGTGCCAGCAGTTTGGGGGCGGCTAATCAGCCCCAGCATTTT
TRBJ2-7 TRBV7-7 - - CASSPSPGNEQYF TGTGCTAGCAGCCCATCTCCGGGGAATGAGCAGTACTTC
TRBJ2-7 TRBV7-9 TRBD1 - CASSAGTGVEQYF TGTGCCAGCAGCGCCGGGACAGGGGTCGAGCAGTACTTC
TRBJ1-1 TRBV28 - once CASSLSGYTEAFF TGTGCCAGCAGTTTGTCGGGTTACACTGAAGCTTTCTTT
TRBJ2-7 TRBV29-1 - few CSVETADYEQYF TGCAGCGTTGAAACAGCGGACTACGAGCAGTACTTC
TRBJ2-3 TRBV4-3 TRBD1 - CASSQFRAGTGTSSTDTQYF TGCGCCAGCAGCCAATTTCGGGCCGGGACAGGGACTTCTAGCACAGATACGCAGTATTTT
TRBJ1-1 TRBV29-1 TRBD1 - CSVAGGVSTEAFF TGCAGCGTTGCAGGGGGTGTGAGCACTGAAGCTTTCTTT